This T cell receptor beta chain is from a study of shared clonotypes between healthy human individuals. Broader study findings: The study drew on few donors, limiting represented genetic and exposure-history diversity.

CD8 cells regarded as naive lacked CD45RO, were positively chosen for CCR7, and omitted terminally differentiated effector memory CD45RA+ cells. Replicate PCRs run on sorted subsets employed roughly 190 ng DNA, 30,000 to 35,000 T cell genomes. In the source study's methods: ImmunoSEQ gave junction-only sequences without quality scores, so filtering differed. The data were produced by immunoSEQ multiplex PCR, yet TCRdb's version contains in-frame clones alone and is incomplete. That table furnishes V, J and clone size, whereas the DNA furnished D and trimming. This sample has around 600,000 clones; roughly 95% occur once, and the top ten carry about 0.11%. A remark on this clone: Its antigen is undetermined.

V gave up 6 bases and J gave up 1 base; unmatched junction bases: 7. This CDR3 is built from 15 residues. Germline V gene data show CDR1 as SEHNR and CDR2 as FQNEAQ (reference sequence). Material: naive CD8+ T cells sorted from blood. The clonotype was recovered from a woman aged 25 to 39 in good health. The V and J genes are TRBV7-9 and TRBJ2-3, with TRBD1 matching 7 bases. The CDR3 protein is CASSIDTGGTDTQYF. CDR3 in DNA: TGTGCCAGCAGTATCGACACAGGGGGCACAGATACGCAGTATTTT.